This T cell receptor (beta chain) was identified during a study of Ad26.COV2.S vaccination and SARS-CoV-2 variants. The overall study: Donor got 5x10^10 or 1x10^11 viral particles of Ad26.COV2.S.

On this clone itself: The antigen remains undetermined.

Study-level results: Once vaccination had occurred, spike-specific CD8+ and CD4+ T cell responses reportedly showed substantial breadth. Greater spike-specific TCR breadth was seen in vaccine recipients than in placebo recipients.

Assay: immunoSEQ multiplex PCR; the TCRdb copy retains only in-frame clones and omits some. Here the sample spans 300,000 to 400,000 clones, over 75% being singletons. Treatment described: roughly 18 received Ad26.COV2.S at low or high dose, single or two shots; about 5 received placebo; per-sample allocation not given. Day 63 after the first vaccine or placebo injection was the time point for sampling. The sequence was collected from a person between 18 and 65 years old who received the Ad26.COV2.S COVID-19 vaccine or a placebo. Sequenced here: peripheral blood, sampled in a trial of Ad26.COV2.S vaccine versus placebo.

CDR3 in DNA: TGTGCCAGCAGGAATTCGAAGAACATTCAGTACTTC. Protein sequence: CASRNSKNIQYF. The chain links TRBV12-3 or TRBV12-4 to TRBJ2-4; no firm D call. This CDR3 is built from 12 residues. Between the trimmed V and J ends, which lost 6 bases and 7 bases, there was a span of 10 bases.